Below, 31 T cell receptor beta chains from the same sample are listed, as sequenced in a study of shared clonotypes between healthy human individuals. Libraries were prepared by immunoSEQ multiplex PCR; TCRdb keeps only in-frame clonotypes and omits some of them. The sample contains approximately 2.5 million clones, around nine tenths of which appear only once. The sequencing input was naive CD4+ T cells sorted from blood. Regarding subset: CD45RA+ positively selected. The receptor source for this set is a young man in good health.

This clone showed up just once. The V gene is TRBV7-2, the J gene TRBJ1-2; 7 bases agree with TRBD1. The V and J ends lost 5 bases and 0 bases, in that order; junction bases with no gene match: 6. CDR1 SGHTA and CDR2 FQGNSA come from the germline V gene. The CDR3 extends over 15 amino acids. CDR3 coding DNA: TGTGCCAGCAGCCGAAGACAGGGCACTAACTATGGCTACACCTTC. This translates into CASSRRQGTNYGYTF.

In DNA form, the CDR3 reads TGTGCCAGCAGTCCCACTACTAGCGGGAGTGATGAGCAGTTCTTC. Amino acids: CASSPTTSGSDEQFF. The chain links TRBV7-9 to TRBJ2-1; 11 nucleotides line up with TRBD2. The CDR3 totals 15 residues. V trimming: 6 bases; J trimming: 8 bases; junction bases outside the gene matches: 9. From germline, CDR1 is SEHNR and CDR2 FQNEAQ (reference sequence).

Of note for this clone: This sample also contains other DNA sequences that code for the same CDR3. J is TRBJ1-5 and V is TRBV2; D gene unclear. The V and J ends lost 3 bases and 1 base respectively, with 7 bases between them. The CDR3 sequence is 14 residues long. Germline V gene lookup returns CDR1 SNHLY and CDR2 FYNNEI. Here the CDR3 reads CASSEGFSNQPQHF. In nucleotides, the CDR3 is TGTGCCAGCAGTGAGGGGTTCAGCAATCAGCCCCAGCATTTT.

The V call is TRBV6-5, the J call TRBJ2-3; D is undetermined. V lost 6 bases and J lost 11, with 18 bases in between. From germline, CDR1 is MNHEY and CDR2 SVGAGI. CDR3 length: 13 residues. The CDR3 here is CASRRLSEPGQYF. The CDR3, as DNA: TGTGCCAGCAGACGCTTATCCGAGCCCGGGCAGTATTTT.

Here the CDR3 reads CATSHRDFSYEQYF. As DNA, the CDR3 is TGTGCCACAAGCCACCGGGACTTCTCCTACGAGCAGTACTTC. The V call is TRBV10-3, the J call TRBJ2-7, with D tentatively TRBD2 (6 bases). The V end lost 10 bases, the J end lost 0 bases, and 16 bases lay between the germline ends. CDR3 size: 14 residues. Germline V gene lookup returns CDR1 ENHRY and CDR2 SYGVKD.

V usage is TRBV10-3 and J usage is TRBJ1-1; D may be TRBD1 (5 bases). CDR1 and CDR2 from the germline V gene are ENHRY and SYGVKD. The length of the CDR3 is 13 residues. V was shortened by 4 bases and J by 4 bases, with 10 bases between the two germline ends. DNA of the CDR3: TGTGCCATCAGTGGGGGGATCGGCACTGAAGCTTTCTTT. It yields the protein CAISGGIGTEAFF.

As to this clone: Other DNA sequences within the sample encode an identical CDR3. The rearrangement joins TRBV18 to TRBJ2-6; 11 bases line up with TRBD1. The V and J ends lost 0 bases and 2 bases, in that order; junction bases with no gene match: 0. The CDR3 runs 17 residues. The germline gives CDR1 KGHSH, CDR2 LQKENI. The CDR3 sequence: CASSPPGQGAGANVLTF. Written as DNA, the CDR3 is TGTGCCAGCTCACCACCGGGACAGGGGGCTGGGGCCAACGTCCTGACTTTC. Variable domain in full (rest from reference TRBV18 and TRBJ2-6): NAGVMQNPRHLVRRRGQEARLRCSPMKGHSHVYWYRQLPEEGLKFMVYLQKENIIDESGMPKERFSAEFPKEGPSILRIQQVVRGDSAAYFCASSPPGQGAGANVLTFGAGSRLTVL.

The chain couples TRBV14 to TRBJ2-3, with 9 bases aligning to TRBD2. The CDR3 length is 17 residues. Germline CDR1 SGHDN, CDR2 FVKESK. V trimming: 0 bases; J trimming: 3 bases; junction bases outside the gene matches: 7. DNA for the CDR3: TGTGCCAGCAGCCAAGACGTGGCGGGGGGGCGGACAGATACGCAGTATTTT. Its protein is CASSQDVAGGRTDTQYF.

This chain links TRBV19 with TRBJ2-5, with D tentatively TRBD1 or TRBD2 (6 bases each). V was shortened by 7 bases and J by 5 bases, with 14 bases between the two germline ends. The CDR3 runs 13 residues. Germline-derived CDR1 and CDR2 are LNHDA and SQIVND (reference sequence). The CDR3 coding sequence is TGTGCCAGTACCGTCGGGGGCGCGGAGACCCAGTACTTC. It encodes CASTVGGAETQYF.

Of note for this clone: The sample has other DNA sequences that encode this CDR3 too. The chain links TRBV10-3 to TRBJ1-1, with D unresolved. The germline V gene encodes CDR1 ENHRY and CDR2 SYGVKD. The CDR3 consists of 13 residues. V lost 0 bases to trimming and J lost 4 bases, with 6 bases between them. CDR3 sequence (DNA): TGTGCCATCAGTGAGTCAGGGTCCACTGAAGCTTTCTTT. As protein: CAISESGSTEAFF.

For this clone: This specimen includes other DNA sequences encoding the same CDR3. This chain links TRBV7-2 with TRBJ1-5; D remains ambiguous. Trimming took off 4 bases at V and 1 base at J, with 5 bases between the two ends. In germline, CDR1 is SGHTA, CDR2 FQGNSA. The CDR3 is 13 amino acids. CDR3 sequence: CASSSSSNQPQHF. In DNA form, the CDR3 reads TGTGCCAGCAGCTCCTCAAGCAATCAGCCCCAGCATTTT.

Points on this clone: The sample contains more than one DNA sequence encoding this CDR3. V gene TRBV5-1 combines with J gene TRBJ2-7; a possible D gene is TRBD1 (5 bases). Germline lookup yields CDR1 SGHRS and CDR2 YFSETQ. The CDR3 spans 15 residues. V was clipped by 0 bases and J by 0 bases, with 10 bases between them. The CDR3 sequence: CASSLVTGSSYEQYF. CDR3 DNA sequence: TGCGCCAGCAGCTTGGTTACAGGAAGCTCCTACGAGCAGTACTTC.

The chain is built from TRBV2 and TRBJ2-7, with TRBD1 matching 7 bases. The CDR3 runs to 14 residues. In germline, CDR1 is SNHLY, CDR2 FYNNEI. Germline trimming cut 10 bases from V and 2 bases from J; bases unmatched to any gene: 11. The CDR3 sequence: CATRFRGSAYEQYF. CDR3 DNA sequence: TGTGCCACCAGGTTCAGGGGGTCCGCCTACGAGCAGTACTTC.

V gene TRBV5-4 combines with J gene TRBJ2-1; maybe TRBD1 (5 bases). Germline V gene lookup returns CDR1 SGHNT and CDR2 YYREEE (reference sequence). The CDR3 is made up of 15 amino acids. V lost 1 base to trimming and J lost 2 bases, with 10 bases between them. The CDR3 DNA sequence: TGTGCCAGCAGCTTGCCAGGGCAGCCCTACAATGAGCAGTTCTTC. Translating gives CASSLPGQPYNEQFF.

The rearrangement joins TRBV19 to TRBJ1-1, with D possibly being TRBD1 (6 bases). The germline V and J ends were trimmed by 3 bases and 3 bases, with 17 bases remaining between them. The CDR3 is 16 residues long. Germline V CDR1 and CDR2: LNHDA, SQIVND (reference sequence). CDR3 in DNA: TGTGCCAGTAGTATCGGTGGCACAGGGTGGGACACTGAAGCTTTCTTT. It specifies CASSIGGTGWDTEAFF.

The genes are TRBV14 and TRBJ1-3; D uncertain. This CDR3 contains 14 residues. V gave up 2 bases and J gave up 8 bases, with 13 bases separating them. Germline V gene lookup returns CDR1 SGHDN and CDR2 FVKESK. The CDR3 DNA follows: TGTGCCAGCAGCCAATATCGGGGTTTGGACACCATATATTTT. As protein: CASSQYRGLDTIYF.

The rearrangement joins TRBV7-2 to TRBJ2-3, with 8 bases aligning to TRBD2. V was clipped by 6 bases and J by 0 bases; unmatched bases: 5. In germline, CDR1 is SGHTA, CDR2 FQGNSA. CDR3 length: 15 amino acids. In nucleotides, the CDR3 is TGTGCCAGCAGTCGTAGCGGGGCGAGCACAGATACGCAGTATTTT. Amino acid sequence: CASSRSGASTDTQYF.

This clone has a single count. CDR3 loop: CASSPALRGGMDTQYF. The CDR3 DNA follows: TGTGCCAGCTCACCCGCTTTAAGGGGGGGCATGGATACGCAGTATTTT. The J gene is TRBJ2-3, the V gene TRBV18; D may be TRBD2 (7 bases). V lost 3 bases and J lost 6, with 19 bases in between. This CDR3 has 16 residues. Germline V gene sequence: CDR1 KGHSH, CDR2 LQKENI.

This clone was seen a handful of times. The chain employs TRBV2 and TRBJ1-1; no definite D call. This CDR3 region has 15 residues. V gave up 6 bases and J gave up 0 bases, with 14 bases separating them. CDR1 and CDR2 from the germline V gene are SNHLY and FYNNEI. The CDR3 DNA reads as TGTGCCAGCAGATTGGATCCCGGAATGAACACTGAAGCTTTCTTT. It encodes CASRLDPGMNTEAFF.

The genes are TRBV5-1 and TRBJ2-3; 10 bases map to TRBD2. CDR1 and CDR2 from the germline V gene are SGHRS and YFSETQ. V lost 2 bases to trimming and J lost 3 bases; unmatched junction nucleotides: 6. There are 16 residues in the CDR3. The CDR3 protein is CASSFGASGRTDTQYF. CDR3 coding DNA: TGCGCCAGCAGCTTTGGGGCTAGCGGGAGAACAGATACGCAGTATTTT. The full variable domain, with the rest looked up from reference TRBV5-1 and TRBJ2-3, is KAGVTQTPRYLIKTRGQQVTLSCSPISGHRSVSWYQQTPGQGLQFLFEYFSETQRNKGNFPGRFSGRQFSNSRSEMNVSTLELGDSALYLCASSFGASGRTDTQYFGPGTRLTVL.

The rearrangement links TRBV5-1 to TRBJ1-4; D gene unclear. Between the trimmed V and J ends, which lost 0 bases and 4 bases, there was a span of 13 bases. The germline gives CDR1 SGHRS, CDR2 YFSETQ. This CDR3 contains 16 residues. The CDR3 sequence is CASSLGGASGNEKLFF. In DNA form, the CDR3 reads TGCGCCAGCAGCTTGGGTGGAGCCTCGGGTAATGAAAAACTGTTTTTT.

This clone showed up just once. CDR3 residues: CASSSLSSYNEQFF. In nucleotides, the CDR3 is TGTGCCAGCAGCTCCTTAAGCTCCTACAATGAGCAGTTCTTC. The chain recombines TRBV7-2 with TRBJ2-1; D not resolved. V was clipped by 4 bases and J by 0 bases, with 7 bases between them. The V gene's germline CDR1 is SGHTA and CDR2 FQGNSA. The CDR3 has 14 residues.

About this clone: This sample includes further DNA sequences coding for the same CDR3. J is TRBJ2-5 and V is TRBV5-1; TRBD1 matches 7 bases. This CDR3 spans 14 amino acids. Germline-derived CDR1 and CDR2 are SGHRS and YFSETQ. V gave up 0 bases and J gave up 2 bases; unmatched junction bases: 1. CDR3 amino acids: CASSLEGAQETQYF. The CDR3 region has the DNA TGCGCCAGCAGCTTGGAGGGGGCACAAGAGACCCAGTACTTC.

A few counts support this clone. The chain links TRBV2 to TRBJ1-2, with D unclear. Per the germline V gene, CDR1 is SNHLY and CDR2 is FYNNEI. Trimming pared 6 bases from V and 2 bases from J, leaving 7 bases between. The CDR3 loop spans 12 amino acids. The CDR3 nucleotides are TGTGCCAGCAGAACACCAAACTATGGCTACACCTTC. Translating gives CASRTPNYGYTF. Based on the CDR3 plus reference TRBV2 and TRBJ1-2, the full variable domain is EPEVTQTPSHQVTQMGQEVILRCVPISNHLYFYWYRQILGQKVEFLVSFYNNEISEKSEIFDDQFSVERPDGSNFTLKIRSTKLEDSAMYFCASRTPNYGYTFGSGTRLTVV.

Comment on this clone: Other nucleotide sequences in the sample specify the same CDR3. The CDR3 loop reads CASSPGTGYGYTF. The DNA for the CDR3 is TGTGCCAGCAGCCCCGGGACCGGCTATGGCTACACCTTC. V and J are TRBV7-2 and TRBJ1-2; tentative D call: TRBD1 (5 bases). Germline V gives CDR1 SGHTA, CDR2 FQGNSA. The CDR3 runs to 13 residues. Trimming stripped 5 bases from V and 4 bases from J, with 11 bases between.

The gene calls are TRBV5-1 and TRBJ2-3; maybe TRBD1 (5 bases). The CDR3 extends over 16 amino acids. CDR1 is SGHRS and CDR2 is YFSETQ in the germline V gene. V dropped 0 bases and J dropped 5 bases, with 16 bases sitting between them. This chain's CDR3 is CASSLEIAGPGDTQYF. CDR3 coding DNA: TGCGCCAGCAGCTTGGAAATCGCAGGGCCCGGAGATACGCAGTATTTT.

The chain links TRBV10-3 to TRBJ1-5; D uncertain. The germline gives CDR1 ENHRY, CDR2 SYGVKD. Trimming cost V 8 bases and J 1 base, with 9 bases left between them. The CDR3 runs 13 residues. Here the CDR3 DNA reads TGTGCCATCGGAGACGGGAGCAATCAGCCCCAGCATTTT. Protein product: CAIGDGSNQPQHF.

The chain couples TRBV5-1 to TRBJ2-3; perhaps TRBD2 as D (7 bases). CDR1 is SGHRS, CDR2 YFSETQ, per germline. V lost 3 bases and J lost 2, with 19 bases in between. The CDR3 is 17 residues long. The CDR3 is CASSYAGGGAPTDTQYF. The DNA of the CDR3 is TGCGCCAGCAGCTATGCCGGCGGGGGCGCCCCCACAGATACGCAGTATTTT.

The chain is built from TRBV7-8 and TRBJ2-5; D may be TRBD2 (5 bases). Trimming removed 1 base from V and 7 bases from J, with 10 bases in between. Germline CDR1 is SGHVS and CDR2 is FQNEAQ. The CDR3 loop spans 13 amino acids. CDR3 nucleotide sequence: TGTGCCAGCAGCTTAGGGGGTCGGGGGACCCAGTACTTC. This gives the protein CASSLGGRGTQYF.

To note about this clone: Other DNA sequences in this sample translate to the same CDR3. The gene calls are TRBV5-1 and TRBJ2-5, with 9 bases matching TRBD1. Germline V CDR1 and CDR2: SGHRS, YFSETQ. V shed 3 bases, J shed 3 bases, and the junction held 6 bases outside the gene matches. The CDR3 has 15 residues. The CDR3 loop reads CASSSTGTGKETQYF. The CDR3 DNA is TGCGCCAGCAGCTCAACCGGGACAGGGAAAGAGACCCAGTACTTC.

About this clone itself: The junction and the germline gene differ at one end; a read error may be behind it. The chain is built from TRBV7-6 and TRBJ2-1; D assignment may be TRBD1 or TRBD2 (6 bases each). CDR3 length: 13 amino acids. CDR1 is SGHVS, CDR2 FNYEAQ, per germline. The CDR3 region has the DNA TGTGCCAGCAGCTCGTCGGGGGCCACCCTGCCAGTCTTC. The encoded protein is CASSSSGATLPVF.